Sequencing of this T cell receptor (beta chain) was carried out in a study of T cell responses to AZD1222 COVID-19 vaccine (dated by TCRdb to the early 2020s). A note on the overall study: Because spike-specific TCR depth and breadth did not differ between the two schedules, AZD1222 recipients who got a second dose at roughly 4 weeks were pooled with those who got a second dose at roughly 12 weeks. A total of under 250 trial participants underwent TCR sequencing, of whom about 210 had received two doses of AZD1222 and about 25 had received two doses of the MenACWY control vaccine. Trial participants were enrolled by age into 18-55, 56-69 and 70-plus year subgroups, with around 150, 28 and 57 TCR-sequenced participants respectively. Points the paper makes about the study in general: In the small 56-69-year group, the increase in depth fell short of significance, most likely because of low power. Only five or six AZD1222 recipients were SARS-CoV-2 seropositive at baseline, limiting conclusions about previously exposed vaccinees. Participants were mostly white British, with more females than males. The authors suggested clonal diversity may have been underestimated. Spike-specific TCR breadth and depth rose significantly after two AZD1222 doses compared with day 0 and with MenACWY recipients. The vaccine-associated CD4 TCRs covered the entire spike protein, and the dominant responses fell in regions 160-218 and 743-854. Reportedly, close to half of the unique spike-specific TCRs recognized epitopes lying outside the regions that are mutated in the B.1.351 and B.1.1.7 variants. Because no samples from the day 14 peak response were available, repertoires could be characterized only after the peak T cell response.

The CDR3 regions of human TCRbeta chains were subjected to immunosequencing. The authors' analysis ran thus. TCRs in the repertoires were compared against a reference library of SARS-CoV-2-specific TCRs that had been generated with the MIRA antigen-specificity platform. Breadth was defined as the fraction of unique TCRs that were SARS-CoV-2-associated. Depth was defined as the fraction of total T cells that were SARS-CoV-2-associated. Using the MIRA data, each spike-specific TCR was assigned both to the spike region to which the TCR was reactive and to a CD4 or CD8 class. Log10-transformed breadth and depth values were compared by one-way ANOVA with Sidak's multiple comparisons tests. TCRdb mirrors the immuneACCESS table, restricted to in-frame sequences. Some clones are absent from its copies; in checked studies, under half trace to an unresolved V gene, and the reason for the others is unknown. V, J and clone size derive from that table, while D and trimming were established from the DNA sequence. The sample table shows 100,000 to 140,000 clones, and 91% are seen once. The biggest ten clones account for 20% to 25% of the sample.

Unmatched junction bases come to 3, with V trimmed by 2 bases and J by 0 bases. In the germline V gene, CDR1 corresponds to MGHRA and CDR2 to YSYEKL. The cysteine opens and the phenylalanine closes a CDR3 of 15 amino acids. Just the 45-base CDR3 DNA is kept, in frame starting at base 1. A remark on this clone: Its target antigen remains unknown. Per-nucleotide qualities are absent, and no much larger clonotype sits a single base away.

Explained via the paper, the time point label denotes: baseline before first vaccination. The vaccinee samples were drawn from two UK trials, COV001 and COV002, one of which was a single-blind randomized controlled phase 2/3 trial testing AZD1222 (ChAdOx1 nCoV-19) in healthy adults. For TCRbeta chain sequencing, PBMC samples were collected from trial participants at day 0 and at day 28 after the second dose. The chain links TRBV4-1 with TRBJ1-1, with 7 bases in between that match TRBD1. The TCR originated in an adult in good health. Material: peripheral blood, obtained on day 0 of AZD1222 vaccination. The CDR3 protein sequence reads: CASSQTGTVNTEAFF. The bases read TGCGCCAGCAGCCAAACCGGGACAGTGAACACTGAAGCTTTCTTT.